This T cell receptor beta chain emerged from a study of naive and memory T cell subsets. Germline CDR1 is MNHEY and CDR2 is SVGAGI. V lost 6 bases to trimming and J lost 1 base, with 19 bases between them. The CDR3 sequence is 16 residues long. Both TRBC1 and TRBC2 were covered by a beta constant-region primer of two equimolar oligonucleotides. Four rounds of PCR amplified the ligated cDNA using nested alpha and beta constant-region primers plus SP2. TCRdb reanalysed the UMI-ligation and nested PCR reads using MiXCR and keeps one entry per CDR3 protein. The sample carries about 120,000 distinct CDR3 sequences, roughly 36% recorded once. This clonotype was counted only a few times.

Sequencing input: central memory CD4+ T cells from blood. The J gene is TRBJ2-7, the V gene TRBV6-5; either TRBD1 or TRBD2 may supply D (6 bases each). The clonotype was recovered from a human donor in good health. The CDR3 sequence is CASRKTPGGASYEQYF. The CDR3 DNA follows: TGTGCCAGCAGAAAGACTCCCGGGGGCGCATCCTACGAGCAGTACTTC.